This TCR beta chain was obtained from a study of blood T cell repertoires in COVID-19. V lost 6 bases to trimming and J lost 4 bases, with 9 bases between them. The germline V gene has CDR1 LNHDA and CDR2 SQIVND (reference sequence). This CDR3 is 12 amino acids long. The repertoire was sequenced with immunoSEQ multiplex PCR; TCRdb's copy has only in-frame clones and lacks some. Of 150,000 to 200,000 clones listed, about nine tenths are singletons. Material: peripheral blood. The gene calls are TRBV19 and TRBJ1-2; D possibly corresponds to TRBD1 (6 bases). This receptor was obtained from a man aged 55 to 70 with acute or convalescent COVID-19. The CDR3 protein is CASRPDSYGYTF. CDR3 sequence (DNA): TGTGCCAGTAGGCCGGACAGCTATGGCTACACCTTC.